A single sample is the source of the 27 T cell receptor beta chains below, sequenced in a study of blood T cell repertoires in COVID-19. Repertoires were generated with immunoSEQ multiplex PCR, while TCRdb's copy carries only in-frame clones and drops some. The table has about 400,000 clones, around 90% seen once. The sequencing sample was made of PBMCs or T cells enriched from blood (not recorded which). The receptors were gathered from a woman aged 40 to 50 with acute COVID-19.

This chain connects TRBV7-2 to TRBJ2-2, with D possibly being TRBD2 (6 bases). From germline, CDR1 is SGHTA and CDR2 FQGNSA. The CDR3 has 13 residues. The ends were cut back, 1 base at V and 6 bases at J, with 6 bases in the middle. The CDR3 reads CASSLGLAGELFF. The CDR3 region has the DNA TGTGCCAGCAGCTTAGGACTAGCCGGGGAGCTGTTTTTT. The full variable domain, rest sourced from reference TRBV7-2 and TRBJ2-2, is GAGVSQSPSNKVTEKGKDVELRCDPISGHTALYWYRQSLGQGLEFLIYFQGNSAPDKSGLPSDRFSAERTGGSVSTLTIQRTQQEDSAVYLCASSLGLAGELFFGEGSRLTVL.

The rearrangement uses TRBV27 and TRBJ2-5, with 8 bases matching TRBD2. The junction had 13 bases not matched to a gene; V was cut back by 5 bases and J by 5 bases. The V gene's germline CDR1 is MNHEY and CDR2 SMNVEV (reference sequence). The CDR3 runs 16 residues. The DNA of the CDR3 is TGTGCCAGCAGTCTTTTTAGCGCGGGAGGCACGGAGACCCAGTACTTC. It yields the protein CASSLFSAGGTETQYF.

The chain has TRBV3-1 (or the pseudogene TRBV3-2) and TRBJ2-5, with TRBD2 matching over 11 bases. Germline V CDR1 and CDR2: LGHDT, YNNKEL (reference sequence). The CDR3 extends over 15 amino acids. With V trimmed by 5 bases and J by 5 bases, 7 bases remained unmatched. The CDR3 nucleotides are TGTGCCAGCAGCTCGCATAGCGGGGGGGCTGAGACCCAGTACTTC. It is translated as CASSSHSGGAETQYF.

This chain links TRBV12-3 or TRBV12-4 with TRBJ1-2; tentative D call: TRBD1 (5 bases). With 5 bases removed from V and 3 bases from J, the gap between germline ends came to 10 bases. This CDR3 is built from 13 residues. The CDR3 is CASSPKTDYGYTF. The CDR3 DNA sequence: TGTGCCAGCAGTCCAAAGACAGACTATGGCTACACCTTC.

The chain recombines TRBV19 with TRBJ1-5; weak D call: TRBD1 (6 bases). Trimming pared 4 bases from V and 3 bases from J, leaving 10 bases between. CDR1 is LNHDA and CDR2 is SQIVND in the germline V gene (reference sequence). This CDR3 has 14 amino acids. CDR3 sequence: CASSTGQYNQPQHF. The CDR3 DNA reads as TGTGCCAGTAGTACAGGACAGTACAATCAGCCCCAGCATTTT.

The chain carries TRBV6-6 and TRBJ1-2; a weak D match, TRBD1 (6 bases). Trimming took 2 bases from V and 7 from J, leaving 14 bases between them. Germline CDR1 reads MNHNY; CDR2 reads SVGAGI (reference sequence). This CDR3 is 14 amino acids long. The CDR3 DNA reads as TGTGCCAGCAGTTACGACACAGGGATGGCTGGCTACACCTTC. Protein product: CASSYDTGMAGYTF.

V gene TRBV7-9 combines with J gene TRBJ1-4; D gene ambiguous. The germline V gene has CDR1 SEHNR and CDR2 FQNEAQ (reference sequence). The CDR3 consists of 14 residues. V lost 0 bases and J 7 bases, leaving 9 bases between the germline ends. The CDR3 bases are TGTGCCAGCAGCTTAGCGCTCGGGAGTGAAAAACTGTTTTTT. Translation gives CASSLALGSEKLFF.

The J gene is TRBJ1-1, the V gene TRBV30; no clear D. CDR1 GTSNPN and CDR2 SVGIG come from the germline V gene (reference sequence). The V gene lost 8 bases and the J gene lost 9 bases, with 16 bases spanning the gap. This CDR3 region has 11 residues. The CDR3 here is CAGPLGAKAFF. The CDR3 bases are TGTGCCGGACCTTTGGGAGCCAAAGCTTTCTTT.

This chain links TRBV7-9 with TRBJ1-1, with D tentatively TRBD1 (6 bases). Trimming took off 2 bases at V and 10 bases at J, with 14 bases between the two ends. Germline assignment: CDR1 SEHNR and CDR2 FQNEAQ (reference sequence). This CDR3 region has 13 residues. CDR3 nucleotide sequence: TGTGCCAGCAGCTTACTACAGGGAATAAGAGCTTTCTTT. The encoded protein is CASSLLQGIRAFF. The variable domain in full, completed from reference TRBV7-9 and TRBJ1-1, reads DTGVSQNPRHKITKRGQNVTFRCDPISEHNRLYWYRQTLGQGPEFLTYFQNEAQLEKSRLLSDRFSAERPKGSFSTLEIQRTEQGDSAMYLCASSLLQGIRAFFGQGTRLTVV.

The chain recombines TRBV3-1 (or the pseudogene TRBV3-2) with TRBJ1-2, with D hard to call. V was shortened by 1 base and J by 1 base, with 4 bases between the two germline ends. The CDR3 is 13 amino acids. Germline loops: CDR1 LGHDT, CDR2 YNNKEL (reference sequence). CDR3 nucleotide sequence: TGTGCCAGCAGCCAAGTAAATAACTATGGCTACACCTTC. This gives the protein CASSQVNNYGYTF.

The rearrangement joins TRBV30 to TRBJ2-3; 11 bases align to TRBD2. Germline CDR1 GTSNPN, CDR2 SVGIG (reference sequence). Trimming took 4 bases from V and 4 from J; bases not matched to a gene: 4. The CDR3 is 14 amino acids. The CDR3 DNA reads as TGTGCCTGGAATAGCGGGGGGGCCTCAGATACGCAGTATTTT. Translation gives CAWNSGGASDTQYF.

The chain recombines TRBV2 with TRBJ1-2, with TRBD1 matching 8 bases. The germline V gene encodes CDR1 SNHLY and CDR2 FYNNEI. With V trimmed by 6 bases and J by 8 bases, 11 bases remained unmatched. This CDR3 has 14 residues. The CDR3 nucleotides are TGTGCCAGCAGCGAGGGGACAGGTGGTAAGGGCTACACCTTC. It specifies CASSEGTGGKGYTF.

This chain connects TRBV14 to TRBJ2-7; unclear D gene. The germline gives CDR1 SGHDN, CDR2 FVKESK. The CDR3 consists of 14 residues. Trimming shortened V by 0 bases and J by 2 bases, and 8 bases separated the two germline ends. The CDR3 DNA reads TGTGCCAGCAGCCAAGATTACAGCCCCTACGAGCAGTACTTC. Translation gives CASSQDYSPYEQYF. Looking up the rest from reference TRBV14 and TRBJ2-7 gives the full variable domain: EAGVTQFPSHSVIEKGQTVTLRCDPISGHDNLYWYRRVMGKEIKFLLHFVKESKQDESGMPNNRFLAERTGGTYSTLKVQPAELEDSGVYFCASSQDYSPYEQYFGPGTRLTVT.

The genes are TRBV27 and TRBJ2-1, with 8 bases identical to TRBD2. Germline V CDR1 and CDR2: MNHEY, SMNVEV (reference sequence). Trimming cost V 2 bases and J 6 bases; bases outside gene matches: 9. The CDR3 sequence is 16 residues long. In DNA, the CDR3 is TGTGCCAGCAGTTTAACCGAACCGGGGGGGGGCAATGAGCAGTTCTTC. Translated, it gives CASSLTEPGGGNEQFF.

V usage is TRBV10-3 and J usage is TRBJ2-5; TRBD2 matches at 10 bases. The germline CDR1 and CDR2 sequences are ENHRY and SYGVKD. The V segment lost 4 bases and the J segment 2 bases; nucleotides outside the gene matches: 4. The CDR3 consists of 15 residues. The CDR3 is CAISALAGEQETQYF. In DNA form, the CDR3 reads TGTGCCATCAGTGCGCTAGCGGGGGAACAAGAGACCCAGTACTTC.

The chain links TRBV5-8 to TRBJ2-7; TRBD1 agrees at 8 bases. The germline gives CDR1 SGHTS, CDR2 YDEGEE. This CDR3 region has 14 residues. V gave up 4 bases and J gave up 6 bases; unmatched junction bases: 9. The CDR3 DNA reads TGTGCCAGCAGCCCGTTTGGACAGGGCGCCGAGCAGTACTTC. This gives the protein CASSPFGQGAEQYF.

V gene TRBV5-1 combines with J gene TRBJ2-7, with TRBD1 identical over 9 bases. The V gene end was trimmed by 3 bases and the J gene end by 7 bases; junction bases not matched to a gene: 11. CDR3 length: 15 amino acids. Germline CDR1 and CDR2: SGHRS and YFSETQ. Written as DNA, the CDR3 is TGCGCCAGCAGCTCATCACAGGGGGCAAGCTATGAGCAGTACTTC. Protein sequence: CASSSSQGASYEQYF.

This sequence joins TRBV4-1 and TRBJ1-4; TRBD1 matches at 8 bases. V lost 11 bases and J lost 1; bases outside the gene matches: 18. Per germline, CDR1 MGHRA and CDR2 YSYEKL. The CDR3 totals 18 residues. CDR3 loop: CACQLPSDRAKTNEKLFF. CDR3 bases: TGCGCCTGCCAATTACCCTCGGACAGGGCCAAAACTAATGAAAAACTGTTTTTT.

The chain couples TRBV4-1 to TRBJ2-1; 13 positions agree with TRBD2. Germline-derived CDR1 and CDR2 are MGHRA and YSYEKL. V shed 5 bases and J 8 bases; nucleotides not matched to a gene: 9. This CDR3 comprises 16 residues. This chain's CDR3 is CASSSSRLAGGDEQFF. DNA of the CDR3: TGCGCCAGCAGCTCAAGTAGACTAGCGGGGGGCGATGAGCAGTTCTTC.

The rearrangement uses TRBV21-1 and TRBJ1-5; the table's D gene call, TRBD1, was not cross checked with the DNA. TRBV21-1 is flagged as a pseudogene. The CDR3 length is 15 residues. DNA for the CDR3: TGTGCCAGCAGCAAAGACAGGGTCAGCGATCAGCCCCAGCATTTT. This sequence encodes CASSKDRVSDQPQHF.

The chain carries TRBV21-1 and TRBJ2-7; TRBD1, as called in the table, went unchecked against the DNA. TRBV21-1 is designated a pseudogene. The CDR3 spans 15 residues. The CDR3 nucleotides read TGTGCCAGCAGCAGACCGGGACACCTAAAGTACGAGCAGTACTTC. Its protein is CASSRPGHLKYEQYF.

The DNA of the CDR3 is TGTGCCAGCAGCGGCAGGGGGCCCCCGGGTGAGCAGTACTTC. It yields the protein CASSGRGPPGEQYF. V gene TRBV9 combines with J gene TRBJ2-7; TRBD1 matches at 8 bases. V lost 3 bases, J lost 7 bases, and 9 bases stayed unmatched. Germline values: CDR1 SGDLS, CDR2 YYNGEE. The CDR3 consists of 14 residues. Together with reference TRBV9 and TRBJ2-7, the CDR3 gives the full variable domain: DSGVTQTPKHLITATGQRVTLRCSPRSGDLSVYWYQQSLDQGLQFLIQYYNGEERAKGNILERFSAQQFPDLHSELNLSSLELGDSALYFCASSGRGPPGEQYFGPGTRLTVT.

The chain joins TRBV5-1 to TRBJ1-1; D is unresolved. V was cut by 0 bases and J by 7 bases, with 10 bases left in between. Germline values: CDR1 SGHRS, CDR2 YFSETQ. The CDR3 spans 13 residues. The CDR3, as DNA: TGCGCCAGCAGCTTGGGGACCGGGAGTGAAGCTTTCTTT. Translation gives CASSLGTGSEAFF. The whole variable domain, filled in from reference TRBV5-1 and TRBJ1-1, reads KAGVTQTPRYLIKTRGQQVTLSCSPISGHRSVSWYQQTPGQGLQFLFEYFSETQRNKGNFPGRFSGRQFSNSRSEMNVSTLELGDSALYLCASSLGTGSEAFFGQGTRLTVV.

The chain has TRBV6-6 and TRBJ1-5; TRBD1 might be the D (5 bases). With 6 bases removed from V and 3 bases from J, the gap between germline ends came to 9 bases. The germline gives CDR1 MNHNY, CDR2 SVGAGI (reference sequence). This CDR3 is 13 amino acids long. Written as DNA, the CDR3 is TGTGCCAGCAGCACAGGAATCAATCAGCCCCAGCATTTT. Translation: CASSTGINQPQHF.

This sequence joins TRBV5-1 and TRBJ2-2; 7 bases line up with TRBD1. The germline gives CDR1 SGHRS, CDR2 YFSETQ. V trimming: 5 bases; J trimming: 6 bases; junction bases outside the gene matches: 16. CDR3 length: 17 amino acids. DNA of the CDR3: TGCGCCAGCAGTTATCACCCCACAGGGGACGGCGCCGGGGAGCTGTTTTTT. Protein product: CASSYHPTGDGAGELFF.

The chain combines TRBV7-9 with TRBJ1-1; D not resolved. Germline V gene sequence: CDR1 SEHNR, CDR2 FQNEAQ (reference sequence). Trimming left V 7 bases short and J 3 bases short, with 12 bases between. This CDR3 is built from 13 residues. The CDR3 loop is CASNEIGDTEAFF. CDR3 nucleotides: TGTGCCAGCAACGAAATCGGGGACACTGAAGCTTTCTTT.

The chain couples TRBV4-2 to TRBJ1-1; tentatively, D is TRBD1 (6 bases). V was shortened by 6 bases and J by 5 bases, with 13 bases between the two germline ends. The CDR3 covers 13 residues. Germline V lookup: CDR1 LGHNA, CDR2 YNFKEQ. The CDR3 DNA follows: TGTGCCAGCAGATTACAGGGAGGGACTGAAGCTTTCTTT. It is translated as CASRLQGGTEAFF.